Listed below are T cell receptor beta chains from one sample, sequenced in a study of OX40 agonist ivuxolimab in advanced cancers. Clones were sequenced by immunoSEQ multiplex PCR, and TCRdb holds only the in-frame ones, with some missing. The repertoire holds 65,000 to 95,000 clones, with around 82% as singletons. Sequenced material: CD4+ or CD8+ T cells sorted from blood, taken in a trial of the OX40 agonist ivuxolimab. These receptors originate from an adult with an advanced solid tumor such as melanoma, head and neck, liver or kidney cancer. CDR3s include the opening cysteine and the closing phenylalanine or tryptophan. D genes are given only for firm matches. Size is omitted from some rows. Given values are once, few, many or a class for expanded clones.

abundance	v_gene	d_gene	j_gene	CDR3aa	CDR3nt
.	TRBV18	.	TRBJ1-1	CASSPGSGNTEAFF	TGTGCCAGCTCACCAGGCTCGGGTAACACTGAAGCTTTCTTT
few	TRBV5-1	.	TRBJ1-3	CASSLEVRGGNTIYF	TGCGCCAGCAGCTTGGAGGTCCGGGGGGGAAACACCATATATTTT
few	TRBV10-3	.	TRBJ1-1	CAILQGEGTGNTEAFF	TGTGCCATCCTACAGGGAGAGGGAACCGGAAACACTGAAGCTTTCTTT
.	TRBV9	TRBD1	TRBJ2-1	CASSVGQGAGEQFF	TGTGCCAGCAGCGTTGGACAGGGGGCGGGTGAGCAGTTCTTC
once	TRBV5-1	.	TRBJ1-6	CASSLEGGSSPLHF	TGCGCCAGCAGCTTGGAGGGAGGATCTTCACCCCTCCACTTT
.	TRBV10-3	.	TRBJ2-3	CAISEGYTDTQYF	TGTGCCATCAGTGAGGGCTACACAGATACGCAGTATTTT
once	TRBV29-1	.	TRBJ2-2	CSVGDWGNTGELFF	TGCAGCGTTGGGGACTGGGGAAACACCGGGGAGCTGTTTTTT
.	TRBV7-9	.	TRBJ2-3	CASSLSDTQYF	TGTGCCAGCAGCTTAAGTGATACGCAGTATTTT
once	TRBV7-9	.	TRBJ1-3	CASSLRGVSGNTIYF	TGTGCCAGCAGCTTACGCGGGGTATCAGGAAACACCATATATTTT
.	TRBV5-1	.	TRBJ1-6	CASSFSRGSYNSPLHF	TGCGCCAGCAGCTTTTCCCGAGGATCCTATAATTCACCCCTCCACTTT
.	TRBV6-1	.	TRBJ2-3	CASSNTDTQYF	TGTGCCAGCAGCAACACAGATACGCAGTATTTT
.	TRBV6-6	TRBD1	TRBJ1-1	CASSYFTGGLTEAFF	TGTGCCAGCAGTTACTTTACAGGGGGCTTAACTGAAGCTTTCTTT
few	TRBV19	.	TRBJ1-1	CASSSPSGALLLTEAFF	TGTGCCAGTAGTTCCCCTTCGGGGGCCCTGCTTCTCACTGAAGCTTTCTTT
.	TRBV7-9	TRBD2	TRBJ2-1	CASRSSGRASIPGEQFF	TGTGCCAGCAGGTCTAGCGGGAGGGCCAGTATACCGGGTGAGCAGTTCTTC
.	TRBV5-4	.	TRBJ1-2	CASSAGAYNYGYTF	TGTGCCAGCAGCGCCGGGGCTTATAACTATGGCTACACCTTC
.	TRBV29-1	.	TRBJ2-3	CSVEVGATDTQYF	TGCAGCGTTGAGGTCGGGGCCACAGATACGCAGTATTTT
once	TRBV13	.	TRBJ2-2	CASRPTENTGELFF	TGTGCCAGCAGGCCGACAGAGAACACCGGGGAGCTGTTTTTT
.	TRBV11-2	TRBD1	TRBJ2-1	CASSLNTGTGINEQFF	TGTGCCAGCAGCTTAAACACCGGGACAGGGATCAATGAGCAGTTCTTC